Listed here are 7 T cell receptor beta chains from one sample, sequenced in a study of blood T cell repertoires in COVID-19 (dated by TCRdb to about 2020). Library preparation employed the immunoSEQ multiplex PCR assay. Imported from immuneACCESS, the table was reduced by TCRdb to in-frame sequences with V and J called. These copies leave out some clones; in studies compared against another copy, an unresolved V gene accounts for under half, and the cause of the remainder is not known. The sample table shows about 60,000 clones, and around 88% are seen once. The ten biggest clones cover roughly 20% of the sample. Sequences were obtained from peripheral blood. Every receptor here comes from a woman aged 80 or over with active COVID-19.

The rearrangement uses TRBV27 and TRBJ1-6; no definite D call. The V end was cut by 9 bases, the J end by 6 bases, with 12 bases between. Germline CDR1 MNHEY, CDR2 SMNVEV (reference sequence). The CDR3 is made up of 13 amino acids. In nucleotides, the CDR3 is TGTGCCAGTGGGATGCGGGGTAATTCACCCCTCCACTTT. Translated: CASGMRGNSPLHF.

This clone came up once. V usage is TRBV6-2 or TRBV6-3 and J usage is TRBJ2-3; TRBD2 aligns across 10 bases. Germline loops: CDR1 MNHEY, CDR2 SVGEGT. V lost 2 bases to trimming and J lost 1 base; unmatched junction nucleotides: 12. The CDR3 sequence is 19 residues long. CDR3 in DNA: TGTGCCAGCAGTTACCCCACCCGAGGGCTAGCGGGGGGCACAGATACGCAGTATTTT. Its protein product is CASSYPTRGLAGGTDTQYF.

The CDR3 DNA is TGTGCCAGCAGCATAGCGTACTCCTACGAGCAGTACTTC. As protein: CASSIAYSYEQYF. This rearrangement joins TRBV6-5 to TRBJ2-7, with a weak D call TRBD2 (5 bases). V lost 6 bases and J 0 bases, leaving 9 bases between the germline ends. The germline gives CDR1 MNHEY, CDR2 SVGAGI. CDR3 length equals 13 residues.

This clone was observed once. This chain links TRBV5-1 with TRBJ2-1; 8 positions agree with TRBD2. V shed 3 bases and J 8 bases; nucleotides not matched to a gene: 10. The CDR3 covers 15 residues. Per germline, CDR1 SGHRS and CDR2 YFSETQ. CDR3 protein: CASSYGGANPHEQFF. Written as DNA, the CDR3 is TGCGCCAGCAGCTACGGGGGGGCCAATCCCCATGAGCAGTTCTTC.

This clone appeared a few times. The V gene is TRBV19, the J gene TRBJ1-5, with 9 bases that match TRBD1. CDR1 is LNHDA, CDR2 SQIVND, per germline (reference sequence). The CDR3 consists of 17 residues. The ends lost 6 bases at V and 1 base at J; junction bases unmatched: 10. CDR3 DNA: TGTGCCAGTAGACCATTGGACAGGGGAAGAAGCAATCAGCCCCAGCATTTT. This codes for CASRPLDRGRSNQPQHF.

The J gene is TRBJ2-7, the V gene TRBV6-5; 11 nucleotides align to TRBD2. The V gene's germline CDR1 is MNHEY and CDR2 SVGAGI. Unmatched junction bases numbered 7, after V lost 6 bases and J lost 3 bases. The CDR3 length is 15 residues. CDR3 in DNA: TGTGCCAGCAGCTCAGTGGGACTAGCGGACTACGAGCAGTACTTC. Translated: CASSSVGLADYEQYF.

CDR3 residues: CASSRAGLAPQYF. CDR3 in DNA: TGTGCCAGCAGCAGAGCAGGCCTAGCCCCGCAGTACTTC. The V call is TRBV9, the J call TRBJ2-7, with a tentative D call TRBD2 (5 bases). The V and J ends lost 4 bases and 9 bases respectively, with 17 bases between them. Germline V gene data show CDR1 as SGDLS and CDR2 as YYNGEE. The CDR3 totals 13 residues.